Listed below are T cell receptor beta chains from one sample, sequenced in a study of blood T cell repertoires in COVID-19. Only in-frame clones appear in the TCRdb table, and some are missing; sequencing was by immunoSEQ multiplex PCR. The data show nearly 85,000 clones, around 88% seen once. Sequenced input: peripheral blood. These receptors were taken from a woman aged 55-70 years with acute or convalescent COVID-19. Each CDR3 is given with its conserved first and last residue. The D gene is left open where the match is weak. Rows may omit the clone size; those that give it use once, few, many or a size class.

size: few
V: TRBV29-1
D: NA
J: TRBJ1-2
DNA: TGCAGCGTTGTTCGGACAGTAGATGGCTACACCTTC
CDR3: CSVVRTVDGYTF

size: NA
V: TRBV5-6
D: TRBD1
J: TRBJ1-2
DNA: TGTGCCAGCAGCCCGGGACAGGGAGGAGCTAACTATGGCTACACCTTC
CDR3: CASSPGQGGANYGYTF

size: NA
V: TRBV3-1/TRBV3-2
D: TRBD1
J: TRBJ1-1
DNA: TGTGCCAGCAGCCAGGACAGGGGGCAGGCTTTCTTT
CDR3: CASSQDRGQAFF

size: NA
V: TRBV14
D: NA
J: TRBJ2-1
DNA: TGTGCCAGCAGCCGCTCTACGGCCTACAATGAGCAGTTCTTC
CDR3: CASSRSTAYNEQFF

size: NA
V: TRBV3-1/TRBV3-2
D: NA
J: TRBJ1-2
DNA: TGTGCCAGCAGCCAATTCCGTTTCACAGGGCTTAACTATGGCTACACCTTC
CDR3: CASSQFRFTGLNYGYTF

size: NA
V: TRBV5-1
D: NA
J: TRBJ1-6
DNA: TGCGCCAGCAGCCCCGGGGGGGCAAATTCACCCCTCCACTTT
CDR3: CASSPGGANSPLHF

size: NA
V: TRBV5-6
D: NA
J: TRBJ2-3
DNA: TGTGCCAGCAGCTTGGTGGGGAGTACAGATACGCAGTATTTT
CDR3: CASSLVGSTDTQYF

size: NA
V: TRBV7-6
D: NA
J: TRBJ1-3
DNA: TGTGCCAGCAGCCAGGGGACGACAGGCACTGGAAACACCATATATTTT
CDR3: CASSQGTTGTGNTIYF

size: NA
V: TRBV6-5
D: TRBD1
J: TRBJ2-7
DNA: TGTGCCAGCAGGGATACAGGGGGGAGGGAGCAGTACTTC
CDR3: CASRDTGGREQYF

size: once
V: TRBV11-3
D: NA
J: TRBJ2-5
DNA: TGTGCCAGCAGCTTAGCCTCGCCGGAGCAAGAGACCCAGTACTTC
CDR3: CASSLASPEQETQYF

size: NA
V: TRBV7-2
D: TRBD2
J: TRBJ2-3
DNA: TGTGCCAGCAGTTTTAGCGGGGGGAGCACAGATACGCAGTATTTT
CDR3: CASSFSGGSTDTQYF

size: NA
V: TRBV2
D: NA
J: TRBJ1-1
DNA: TGTGCCAGCAGTGAATATAGGAACACTGAAGCTTTCTTT
CDR3: CASSEYRNTEAFF

size: NA
V: TRBV30
D: TRBD1
J: TRBJ1-2
DNA: TGTGCCTGGGCCTATTCGGACAGGCCGAACTATGGCTACACCTTC
CDR3: CAWAYSDRPNYGYTF

size: NA
V: TRBV19
D: TRBD2
J: TRBJ2-1
DNA: TGTGCCAGTAGTATCCTAGCGGGAAAGGTTGAGCAGTTCTTC
CDR3: CASSILAGKVEQFF

size: NA
V: TRBV2
D: TRBD2
J: TRBJ2-7
DNA: TGTGCCAGCACGGTCGCGGGGGCCTACGAGCAGTACTTC
CDR3: CASTVAGAYEQYF

size: few
V: TRBV7-9
D: TRBD1
J: TRBJ2-1
DNA: TGTGCCAGCAGCTGGACAGGGGACCACAATGAGCAGTTCTTC
CDR3: CASSWTGDHNEQFF

size: NA
V: TRBV5-1
D: NA
J: TRBJ2-5
DNA: TGCGCCAGCAGCTTAGCGGGTTCCCAAGAGACCCAGTACTTC
CDR3: CASSLAGSQETQYF

size: NA
V: TRBV5-8
D: NA
J: TRBJ1-1
DNA: TGTGCCAGCAGCCAATTTGCGGGGAGGGGAGAAGCTTTCTTT
CDR3: CASSQFAGRGEAFF

size: NA
V: TRBV3-1/TRBV3-2
D: TRBD1
J: TRBJ1-2
DNA: TGTGCCAGCAGCCTAATTGGACAGGGAGGCTACACCTTC
CDR3: CASSLIGQGGYTF

size: NA
V: TRBV5-8
D: TRBD2
J: TRBJ2-1
DNA: TGTGCCAGCACTAAGGGACTAGCGGGAGGGCCAACGTACAATGAGCAGTTCTTC
CDR3: CASTKGLAGGPTYNEQFF

size: NA
V: TRBV6-5
D: NA
J: TRBJ1-1
DNA: TGTGCCAGCAGTTTCAAGACACCTCGTGTAACTGAAGCTTTCTTT
CDR3: CASSFKTPRVTEAFF

size: NA
V: TRBV6-5
D: TRBD2
J: TRBJ2-1
DNA: TGTGCCAGCAGAAAAGCGGGGGCGGGGGACAATGAGCAGTTCTTC
CDR3: CASRKAGAGDNEQFF

size: once
V: TRBV7-2
D: TRBD1
J: TRBJ1-2
DNA: TGTGCCAGCAGCTTAGACAGGGGGCTTCGAGGCTACACCTTC
CDR3: CASSLDRGLRGYTF

size: NA
V: TRBV7-2
D: NA
J: TRBJ2-4
DNA: TGTGCCAGCAGCAACCAGGTTGGGGCTAGCGCAACCAAAAACATTCAGTACTTC
CDR3: CASSNQVGASATKNIQYF

size: NA
V: TRBV11-2
D: TRBD2
J: TRBJ2-5
DNA: TGTGCCAGCAGCCGACTAGCGGGGGGGCTGGGGGAGACCCAGTACTTC
CDR3: CASSRLAGGLGETQYF

size: NA
V: TRBV3-1/TRBV3-2
D: TRBD2
J: TRBJ2-3
DNA: TGTGCCAGCAGCCAAGGACGGGGGGGCCCAGATACGCAGTATTTT
CDR3: CASSQGRGGPDTQYF

size: NA
V: TRBV20-1
D: NA
J: TRBJ1-2
DNA: TGCAGTGCTAGTATCGGAGGGAACTATGGCTACACCTTC
CDR3: CSASIGGNYGYTF

size: once
V: TRBV2
D: NA
J: TRBJ2-5
DNA: TGTGCCAGCAGTGTACGGGACTTCCAAGAGACCCAGTACTTC
CDR3: CASSVRDFQETQYF

size: few
V: TRBV3-1/TRBV3-2
D: NA
J: TRBJ1-1
DNA: TGTGCCAGCAAGGGGCCTGGCACTGAAGCTTTCTTT
CDR3: CASKGPGTEAFF

size: NA
V: TRBV10-2
D: TRBD2
J: TRBJ2-2
DNA: TGCGCCAGCAAACTTGGGGGGGCCGGGGAGCTGTTTTTT
CDR3: CASKLGGAGELFF

size: few
V: TRBV24-1
D: NA
J: TRBJ1-2
DNA: TGTGCCACCAGTGATGGCCAGTCCCATGGCTACACCTTC
CDR3: CATSDGQSHGYTF

size: few
V: TRBV5-1
D: NA
J: TRBJ2-1
DNA: TGCGCCAGCAGCTTGGAGGGGTCCTACAATGAGCAGTTCTTC
CDR3: CASSLEGSYNEQFF

size: NA
V: TRBV7-8
D: TRBD2
J: TRBJ2-1
DNA: TGTGCCAGCAGCCCATCTCTAGCGGGAGGGCAGTACAATGAGCAGTTCTTC
CDR3: CASSPSLAGGQYNEQFF

size: NA
V: TRBV23-1
D: TRBD1
J: TRBJ1-6
DNA: TGCGCCAGCAGTCAATCAAGTCCAGGGGGCCGTGGTTCACCCCTCCACTTT
CDR3: CASSQSSPGGRGSPLHF

size: NA
V: TRBV28
D: TRBD2
J: TRBJ2-7
DNA: TGTGCCAGCAGACCAAGACTAGCGGGAGGGGGGTGGACCTACGAGCAGTACTTC
CDR3: CASRPRLAGGGWTYEQYF

size: NA
V: TRBV4-3
D: NA
J: TRBJ2-5
DNA: TGCGCCAGCAGCCAAGGGCAGGACCAAGAGACCCAGTACTTC
CDR3: CASSQGQDQETQYF

size: NA
V: TRBV7-2
D: TRBD1
J: TRBJ1-3
DNA: TGTGCCAGCAGCTTATATTCGGGACAGTCAGGCCCCTCTGGAAACACCATATATTTT
CDR3: CASSLYSGQSGPSGNTIYF

size: few
V: TRBV11-1
D: NA
J: TRBJ1-1
DNA: TGTGCCAGCAGCTTAGCGAGTCTGAATGGAGCTTTCTTT
CDR3: CASSLASLNGAFF

size: NA
V: TRBV4-1
D: NA
J: TRBJ1-2
DNA: TGCGCCAGCAGCCAAGATAAGGGGTTCCATGGCTACACCTTC
CDR3: CASSQDKGFHGYTF

size: NA
V: TRBV4-3
D: TRBD1
J: TRBJ2-5
DNA: TGCGCCAGCAGTCCACAGGGGCGCTCAGAGACCCAGTACTTC
CDR3: CASSPQGRSETQYF

size: NA
V: TRBV10-3
D: NA
J: TRBJ2-1
DNA: TGTGCCATCAGTGAGTCTGGACTACCCGATGAGCAGTTCTTC
CDR3: CAISESGLPDEQFF

size: NA
V: TRBV4-3
D: TRBD1
J: TRBJ2-7
DNA: TGCGCCAGCAGCCAAGATCCCCAGGGGGCATACGAGCAGTACTTC
CDR3: CASSQDPQGAYEQYF

size: NA
V: TRBV6-2/TRBV6-3
D: NA
J: TRBJ2-5
DNA: TGTGCCAGCAGCCTCTCTAGCGTTACGTACTTC
CDR3: CASSLSSVTYF

size: NA
V: TRBV5-1
D: TRBD1
J: TRBJ1-6
DNA: TGCGCCAGCAGCGAAGGACAGGGGAATAATTCACCCCTCCACTTT
CDR3: CASSEGQGNNSPLHF

size: NA
V: TRBV11-3
D: NA
J: TRBJ2-2
DNA: TGTGCCAGCAGCTTAGTAGCCGCGAACACCGGGGAGCTGTTTTTT
CDR3: CASSLVAANTGELFF

size: NA
V: TRBV5-1
D: TRBD2
J: TRBJ2-2
DNA: TGCGCCAGCAGCCCCGGGGGGGCCGGCGGGGAGCTGTTTTTT
CDR3: CASSPGGAGGELFF

size: NA
V: TRBV12-5
D: NA
J: TRBJ1-5
DNA: TGTGCTAGTGGTTTGCCCCTCGGGACAACATATGACCAGCCCCAGCATTTT
CDR3: CASGLPLGTTYDQPQHF

size: once
V: TRBV30
D: NA
J: TRBJ1-1
DNA: TGTGCCTGGAGTGTGGCAGGGGCCGCTGTTGGGGCTTTCTTT
CDR3: CAWSVAGAAVGAFF

size: NA
V: TRBV6-4
D: NA
J: TRBJ1-2
DNA: TGTGCCAGCAGTGACTCAGTCGGTTCTAACTATGGCTACACCTTC
CDR3: CASSDSVGSNYGYTF

size: NA
V: TRBV6-6
D: NA
J: TRBJ1-1
DNA: TGTGCCAGCAGTTACTCAGTGGCGAACACTGAAGCTTTCTTT
CDR3: CASSYSVANTEAFF

size: few
V: TRBV11-2
D: NA
J: TRBJ1-1
DNA: TGTGCCAGCACCGTTGGGAGGGGGGGAGGATGGACTGAAGCTTTCTTT
CDR3: CASTVGRGGGWTEAFF

size: once
V: TRBV11-2
D: TRBD1
J: TRBJ2-7
DNA: TGTGCCAGCAGCGGGGGACAGATACACTACGAGCAGTACTTC
CDR3: CASSGGQIHYEQYF

size: NA
V: TRBV6-5
D: TRBD1
J: TRBJ2-1
DNA: TGTGCCAGCAGTTACTCCCTCGGGACAGTAAATGAGCAGTTCTTC
CDR3: CASSYSLGTVNEQFF

size: many
V: TRBV9
D: TRBD2
J: TRBJ2-7
DNA: TGTGCCAGCAGCGTAGGGACTAGCGGGATCTACGAGCAGTACTTC
CDR3: CASSVGTSGIYEQYF

size: once
V: TRBV5-1
D: NA
J: TRBJ1-5
DNA: TGCGCCAGCAGCTTGGATCACAATCAGCCCCAGCATTTT
CDR3: CASSLDHNQPQHF

size: NA
V: TRBV7-9
D: TRBD2
J: TRBJ2-2
DNA: TGTGCCAGCAGCGACCGGGGGGCGAACACCGGGGAGCTGTTTTTT
CDR3: CASSDRGANTGELFF